Below, one T cell receptor beta chain is given with its context. The antigen is undetermined. The data were taken from a study of identical twins. The CDR3 totals 16 residues. V was clipped by 1 base and J by 2 bases, with 9 bases between them. Per the germline V gene, CDR1 is SEHNR and CDR2 is FQNEAQ (reference sequence). A universal primer site arose from template switching, and cDNA bore unique molecular identifiers. From the 5' RACE reads, TCRdb called clonotypes with MiXCR, one entry per CDR3 protein. The data hold 450,000 to 650,000 distinct CDR3 sequences, with more than 9% observed a single time. Overall study results and limits: Insertions were fewer in abundant cord blood beta clonotypes, whereas memory repertoires showed none of this pattern.

These data were also filed under a second study, of yellow fever vaccine responses in identical twins.

The specimen was PBMCs. The sequence came from a young woman in good health. The V call is TRBV7-9, the J call TRBJ2-6; D is unresolved. The DNA for the CDR3 is TGTGCCAGCAGCTTAGATCGCCTAGCTGGGGCCAACGTCCTGACTTTC. This translates into CASSLDRLAGANVLTF.